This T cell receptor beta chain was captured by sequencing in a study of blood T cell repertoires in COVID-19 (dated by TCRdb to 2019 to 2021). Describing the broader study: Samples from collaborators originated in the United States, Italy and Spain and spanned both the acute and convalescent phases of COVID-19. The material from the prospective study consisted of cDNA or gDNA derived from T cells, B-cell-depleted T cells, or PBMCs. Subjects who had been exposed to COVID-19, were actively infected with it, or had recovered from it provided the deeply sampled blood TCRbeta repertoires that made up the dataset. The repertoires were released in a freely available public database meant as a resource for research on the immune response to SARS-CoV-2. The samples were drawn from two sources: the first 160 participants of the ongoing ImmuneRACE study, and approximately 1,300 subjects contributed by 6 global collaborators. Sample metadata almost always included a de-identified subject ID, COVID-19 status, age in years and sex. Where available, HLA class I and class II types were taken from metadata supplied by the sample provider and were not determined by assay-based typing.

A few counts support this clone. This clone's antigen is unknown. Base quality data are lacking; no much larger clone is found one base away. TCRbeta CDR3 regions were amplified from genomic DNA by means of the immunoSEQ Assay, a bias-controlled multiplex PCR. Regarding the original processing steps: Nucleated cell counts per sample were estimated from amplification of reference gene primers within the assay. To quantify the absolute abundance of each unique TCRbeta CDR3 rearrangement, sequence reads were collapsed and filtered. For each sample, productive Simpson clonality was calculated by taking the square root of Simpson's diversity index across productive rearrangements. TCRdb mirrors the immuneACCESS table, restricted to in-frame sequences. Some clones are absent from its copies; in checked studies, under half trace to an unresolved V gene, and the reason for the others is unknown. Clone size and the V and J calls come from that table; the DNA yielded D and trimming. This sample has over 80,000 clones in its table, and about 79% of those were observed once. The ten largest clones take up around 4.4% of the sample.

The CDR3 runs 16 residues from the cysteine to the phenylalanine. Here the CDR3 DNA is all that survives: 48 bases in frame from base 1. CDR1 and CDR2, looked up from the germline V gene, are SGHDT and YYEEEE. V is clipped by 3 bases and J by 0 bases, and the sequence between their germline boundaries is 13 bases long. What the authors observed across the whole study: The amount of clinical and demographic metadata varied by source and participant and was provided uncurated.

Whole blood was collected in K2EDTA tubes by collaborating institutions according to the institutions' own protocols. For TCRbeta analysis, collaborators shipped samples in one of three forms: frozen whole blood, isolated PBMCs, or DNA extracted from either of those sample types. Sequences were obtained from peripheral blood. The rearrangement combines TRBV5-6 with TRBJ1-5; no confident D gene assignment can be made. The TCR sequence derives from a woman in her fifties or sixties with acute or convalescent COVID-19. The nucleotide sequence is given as TGTGCCAGCAGCTGGACTAGGGCCGATAGCAATCAGCCCCAGCATTTT. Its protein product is CASSWTRADSNQPQHF.